The subject of this entry is one T cell receptor (beta chain). The record originates from a study of blood T cell repertoires in COVID-19. Turning to the study itself: In each case, the material was cDNA or gDNA derived from T cells, B-cell-depleted T cells, or PBMCs.

Individuals aged 18 to 89 years were recruited from about two dozen US areas. Before being deemed recovered, Cohort 3 donors had two negative PCRs, clearance, or symptom resolution. In the study's own analysis: Amplification of reference gene primers provided the estimated nucleated cell counts. Clones were read by immunoSEQ multiplex PCR, and TCRdb kept only the in-frame ones, dropping some. That table is the source of V, J and clone size, and D and trimming were worked out from the DNA. This sample has tens of thousands of clones, with around 89% found just once. The specimen was PBMCs or T cells enriched from blood (not recorded which). The receptor was isolated from a woman aged 40 to 50 who had recovered from COVID-19.

The DNA for the CDR3 is TGTGCCAGCAGTTTCCGGGGGGGTGGGACAGATACGCAGTATTTT. Protein: CASSFRGGGTDTQYF. The rearrangement links TRBV6-5 to TRBJ2-3, with 8 bases matching TRBD2. The CDR3 has 15 amino acids. The trim removed 4 bases at V and 3 bases at J, leaving 6 bases unmatched. Germline V lookup: CDR1 MNHEY, CDR2 SVGAGI.